This TCR beta chain was recorded in a study of shared clonotypes between healthy human individuals. V dropped 3 bases and J dropped 5; count of bases not matched to a gene: 6. Germline V lookup: CDR1 KGHSH, CDR2 LQKENI. CDR3 length: 15 amino acids. The data were produced by immunoSEQ multiplex PCR, yet TCRdb's version contains in-frame clones alone and is incomplete. The repertoire consists of roughly 1 million clones, with 75% to 80% occurring once and the leading ten covering approximately 0.52%. The specimen was memory CD4+ T cells from PBMCs. Subset specified: CD45RA-negative fraction. This TCR derives from a man in his late teens or twenties in good health. Some clones in this sample may be carry-over from other donors' samples. The chain couples TRBV18 to TRBJ1-1; 10 bases align to TRBD1. CDR3 in amino acids: CASSPSTGGETEAFF. The CDR3 nucleotides are TGTGCCAGCTCACCCTCGACAGGGGGCGAAACTGAAGCTTTCTTT.